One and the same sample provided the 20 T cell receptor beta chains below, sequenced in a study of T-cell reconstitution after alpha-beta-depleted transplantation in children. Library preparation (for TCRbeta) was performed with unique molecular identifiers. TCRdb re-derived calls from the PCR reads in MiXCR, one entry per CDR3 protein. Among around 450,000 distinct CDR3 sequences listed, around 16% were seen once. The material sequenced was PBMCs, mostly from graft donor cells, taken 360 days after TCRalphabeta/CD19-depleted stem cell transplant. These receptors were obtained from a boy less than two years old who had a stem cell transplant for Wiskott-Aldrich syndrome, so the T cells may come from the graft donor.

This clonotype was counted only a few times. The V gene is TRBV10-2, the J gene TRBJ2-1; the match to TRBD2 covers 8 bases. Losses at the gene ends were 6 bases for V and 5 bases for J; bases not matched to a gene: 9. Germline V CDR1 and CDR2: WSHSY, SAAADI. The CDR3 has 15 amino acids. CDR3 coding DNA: TGCGCCAGCAGCCCGGGACTAGGAAGTGACAATGAGCAGTTCTTC. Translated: CASSPGLGSDNEQFF.

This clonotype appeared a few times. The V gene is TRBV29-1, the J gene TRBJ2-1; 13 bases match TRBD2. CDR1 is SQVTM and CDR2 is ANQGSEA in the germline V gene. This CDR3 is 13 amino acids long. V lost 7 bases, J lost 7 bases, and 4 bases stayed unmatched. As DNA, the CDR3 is TGCAGCGCGAGGACTAGCGGGAGAAATGAGCAGTTCTTC. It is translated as CSARTSGRNEQFF.

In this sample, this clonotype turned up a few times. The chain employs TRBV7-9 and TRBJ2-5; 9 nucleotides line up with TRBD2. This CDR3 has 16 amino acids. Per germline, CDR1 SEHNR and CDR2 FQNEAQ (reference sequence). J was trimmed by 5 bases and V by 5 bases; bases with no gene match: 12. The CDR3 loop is CASSPGTSLRRETQYF. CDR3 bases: TGTGCCAGCAGCCCCGGGACTAGCCTTCGGAGGGAGACCCAGTACTTC.

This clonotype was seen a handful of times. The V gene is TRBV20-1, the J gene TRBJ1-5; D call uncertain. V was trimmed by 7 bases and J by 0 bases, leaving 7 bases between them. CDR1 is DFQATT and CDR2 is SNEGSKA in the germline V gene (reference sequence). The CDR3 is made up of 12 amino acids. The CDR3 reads CSGAASNQPQHF. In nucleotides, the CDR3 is TGCAGTGGGGCGGCTAGCAATCAGCCCCAGCATTTT.

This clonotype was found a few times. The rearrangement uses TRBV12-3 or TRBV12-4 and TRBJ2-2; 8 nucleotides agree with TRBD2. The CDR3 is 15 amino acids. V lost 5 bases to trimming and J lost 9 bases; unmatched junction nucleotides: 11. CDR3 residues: CASSTSGGPYRELFF. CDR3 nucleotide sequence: TGTGCCAGCAGTACCAGCGGGGGCCCCTATAGGGAGCTGTTTTTT.

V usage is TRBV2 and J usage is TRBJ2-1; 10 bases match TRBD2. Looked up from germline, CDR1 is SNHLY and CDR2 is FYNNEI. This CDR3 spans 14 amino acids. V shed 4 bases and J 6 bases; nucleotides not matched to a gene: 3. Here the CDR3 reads CASSGLAGVNEQFF. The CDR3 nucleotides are TGTGCCAGCAGTGGTCTAGCGGGAGTCAATGAGCAGTTCTTC.

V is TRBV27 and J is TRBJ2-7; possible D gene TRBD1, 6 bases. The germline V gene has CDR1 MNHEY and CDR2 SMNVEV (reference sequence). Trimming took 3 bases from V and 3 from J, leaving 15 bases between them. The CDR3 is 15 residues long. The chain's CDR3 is CASSLVGTINYEQYF. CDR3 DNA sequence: TGTGCCAGCAGTTTGGTCGGGACAATTAACTACGAGCAGTACTTC.

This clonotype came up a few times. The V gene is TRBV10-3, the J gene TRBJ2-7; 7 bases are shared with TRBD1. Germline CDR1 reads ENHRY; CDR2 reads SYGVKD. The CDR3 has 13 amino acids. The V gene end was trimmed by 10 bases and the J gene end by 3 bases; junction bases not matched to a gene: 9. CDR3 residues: CATFGTASYEQYF. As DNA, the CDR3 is TGTGCCACCTTCGGGACAGCGAGCTACGAGCAGTACTTC.

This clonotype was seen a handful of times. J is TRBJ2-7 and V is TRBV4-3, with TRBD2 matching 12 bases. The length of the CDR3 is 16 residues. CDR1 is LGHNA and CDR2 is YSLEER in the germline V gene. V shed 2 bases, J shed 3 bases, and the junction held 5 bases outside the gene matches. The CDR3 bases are TGCGCCAGCAGCCAACTCGGGACTAGCGGGTTCTACGAGCAGTACTTC. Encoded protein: CASSQLGTSGFYEQYF.

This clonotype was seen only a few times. CDR3 in amino acids: CASSLARTSGGPSSYNEQFF. The CDR3 DNA reads as TGTGCCAGCAGCTTAGCTAGAACTAGCGGGGGCCCGAGCTCCTACAATGAGCAGTTCTTC. The rearrangement uses TRBV7-8 and TRBJ2-1, with 11 bases identical to TRBD2. Germline values: CDR1 SGHVS, CDR2 FQNEAQ. This CDR3 contains 20 residues. Unmatched junction bases numbered 10, after V lost 0 bases and J lost 0 bases.

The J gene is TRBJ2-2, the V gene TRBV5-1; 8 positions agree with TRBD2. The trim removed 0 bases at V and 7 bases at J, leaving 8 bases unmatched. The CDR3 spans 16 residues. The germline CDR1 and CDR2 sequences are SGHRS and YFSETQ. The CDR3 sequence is CASSLAAAGERGELFF. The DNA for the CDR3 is TGCGCCAGCAGCTTGGCCGCAGCGGGGGAACGCGGGGAGCTGTTTTTT.

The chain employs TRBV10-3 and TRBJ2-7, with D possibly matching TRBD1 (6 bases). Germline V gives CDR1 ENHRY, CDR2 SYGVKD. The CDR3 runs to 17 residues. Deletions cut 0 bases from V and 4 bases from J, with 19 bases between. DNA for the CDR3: TGTGCCATCAGTGAGTCCGACAGGATCAACCCCTATTACGAGCAGTACTTC. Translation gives CAISESDRINPYYEQYF.

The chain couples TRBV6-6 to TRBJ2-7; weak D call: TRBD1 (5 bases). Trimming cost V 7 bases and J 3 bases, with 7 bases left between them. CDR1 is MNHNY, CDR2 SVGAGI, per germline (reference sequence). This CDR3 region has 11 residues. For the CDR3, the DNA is TGTGCCAGCAAAGACAGCTACGAGCAGTACTTC. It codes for CASKDSYEQYF.

The CDR3 nucleotides read TGTGCCACCAGCAGAGACGTAGGGAGGCATAATGAGCAGTTCTTC. It is translated as CATSRDVGRHNEQFF. This chain uses TRBV15 with TRBJ2-1; D may be TRBD2 (6 bases). Germline CDR1 is LNHNV and CDR2 is YYDKDF (reference sequence). The V end lost 0 bases, the J end lost 7 bases, and 13 bases lay between the germline ends. This CDR3 region has 15 residues.

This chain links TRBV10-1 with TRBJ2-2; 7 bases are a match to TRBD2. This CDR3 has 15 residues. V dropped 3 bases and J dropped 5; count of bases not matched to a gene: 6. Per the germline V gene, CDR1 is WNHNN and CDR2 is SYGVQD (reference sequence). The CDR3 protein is CASSEGGGRTGELFF. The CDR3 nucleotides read TGCGCCAGCAGTGAAGGCGGGGGTCGAACCGGGGAGCTGTTTTTT.

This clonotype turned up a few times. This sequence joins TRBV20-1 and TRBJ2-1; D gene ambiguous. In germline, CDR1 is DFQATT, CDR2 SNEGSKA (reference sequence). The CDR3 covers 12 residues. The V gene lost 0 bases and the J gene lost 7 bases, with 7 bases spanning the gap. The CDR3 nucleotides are TGCAGTGCTAGAGATCATCGGAATGAGCAGTTCTTC. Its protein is CSARDHRNEQFF.

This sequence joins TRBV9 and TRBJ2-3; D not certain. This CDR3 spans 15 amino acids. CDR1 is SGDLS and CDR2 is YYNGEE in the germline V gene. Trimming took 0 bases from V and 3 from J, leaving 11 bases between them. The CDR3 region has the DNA TGTGCCAGCAGCGTAGCGGTAGGGCCTACAGATACGCAGTATTTT. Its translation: CASSVAVGPTDTQYF.

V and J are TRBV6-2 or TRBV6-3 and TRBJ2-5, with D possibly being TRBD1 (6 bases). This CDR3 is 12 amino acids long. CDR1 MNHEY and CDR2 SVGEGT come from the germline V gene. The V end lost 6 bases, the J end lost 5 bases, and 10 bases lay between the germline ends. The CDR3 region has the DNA TGTGCCAGCAGGGACAGAGTGGAGACCCAGTACTTC. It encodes CASRDRVETQYF.

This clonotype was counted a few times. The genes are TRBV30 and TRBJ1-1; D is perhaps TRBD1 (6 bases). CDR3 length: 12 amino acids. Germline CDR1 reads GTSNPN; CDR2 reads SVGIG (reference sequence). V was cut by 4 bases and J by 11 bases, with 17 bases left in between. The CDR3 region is CAWKGGDKRAFF. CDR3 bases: TGTGCCTGGAAAGGAGGGGACAAAAGGGCTTTCTTT.

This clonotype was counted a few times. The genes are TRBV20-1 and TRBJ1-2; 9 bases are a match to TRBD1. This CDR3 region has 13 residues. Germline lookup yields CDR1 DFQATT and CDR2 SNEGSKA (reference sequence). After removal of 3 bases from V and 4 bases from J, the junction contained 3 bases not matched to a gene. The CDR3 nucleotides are TGCAGTGCTAGCCTGACAGGGGGCTATGGCTACACCTTC. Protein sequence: CSASLTGGYGYTF.